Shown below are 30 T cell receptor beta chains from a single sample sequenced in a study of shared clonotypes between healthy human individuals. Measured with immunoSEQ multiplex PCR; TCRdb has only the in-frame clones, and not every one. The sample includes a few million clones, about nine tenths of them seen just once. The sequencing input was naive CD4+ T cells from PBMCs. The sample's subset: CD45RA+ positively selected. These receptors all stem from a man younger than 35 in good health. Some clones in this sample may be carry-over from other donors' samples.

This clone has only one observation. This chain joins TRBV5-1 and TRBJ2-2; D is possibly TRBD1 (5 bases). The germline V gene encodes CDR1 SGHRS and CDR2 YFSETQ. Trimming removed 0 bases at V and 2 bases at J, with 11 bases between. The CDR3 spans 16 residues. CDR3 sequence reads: CASSLVQGLNTGELFF. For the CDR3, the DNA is TGCGCCAGCAGCTTGGTGCAGGGCTTAAACACCGGGGAGCTGTTTTTT.

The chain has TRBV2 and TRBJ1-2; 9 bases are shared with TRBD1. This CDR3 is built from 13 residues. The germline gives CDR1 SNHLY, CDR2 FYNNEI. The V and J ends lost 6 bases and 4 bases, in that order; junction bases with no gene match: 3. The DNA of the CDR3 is TGTGCCAGCAGGGAACAGGGGGCCTATGGCTACACCTTC. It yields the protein CASREQGAYGYTF.

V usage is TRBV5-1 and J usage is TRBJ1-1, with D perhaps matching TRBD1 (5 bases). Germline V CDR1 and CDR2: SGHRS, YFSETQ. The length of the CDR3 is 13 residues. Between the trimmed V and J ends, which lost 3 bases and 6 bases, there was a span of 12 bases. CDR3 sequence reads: CASSSYRGSEAFF. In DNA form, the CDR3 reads TGCGCCAGCAGCTCTTACCGGGGCTCTGAAGCTTTCTTT.

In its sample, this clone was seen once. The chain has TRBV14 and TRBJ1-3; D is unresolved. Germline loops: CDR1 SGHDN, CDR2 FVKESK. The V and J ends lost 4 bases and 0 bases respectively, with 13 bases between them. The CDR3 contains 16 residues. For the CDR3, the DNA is TGTGCCAGCAGCCGCCACGGCCCTTACTCTGGAAACACCATATATTTT. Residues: CASSRHGPYSGNTIYF.

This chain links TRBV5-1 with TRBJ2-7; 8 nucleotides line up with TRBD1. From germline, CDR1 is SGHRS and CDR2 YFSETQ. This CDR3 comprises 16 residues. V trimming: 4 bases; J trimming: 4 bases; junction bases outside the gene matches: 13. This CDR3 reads CASSIHPGTGVYEQYF. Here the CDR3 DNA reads TGCGCCAGCAGCATTCACCCCGGGACAGGTGTATACGAGCAGTACTTC.

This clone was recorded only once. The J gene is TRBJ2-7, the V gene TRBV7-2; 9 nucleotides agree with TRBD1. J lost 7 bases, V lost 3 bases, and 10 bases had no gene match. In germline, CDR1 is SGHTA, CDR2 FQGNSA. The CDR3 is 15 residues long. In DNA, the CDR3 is TGTGCCAGCAGCTTCGCAGGACAGGGGACGGGTGAGCAGTACTTC. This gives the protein CASSFAGQGTGEQYF.

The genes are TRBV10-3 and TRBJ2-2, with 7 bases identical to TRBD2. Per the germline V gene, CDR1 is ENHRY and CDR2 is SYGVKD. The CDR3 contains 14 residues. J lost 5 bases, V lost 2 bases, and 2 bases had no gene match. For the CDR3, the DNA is TGTGCCATCAGTGAGACAGCGGGGACCGGGGAGCTGTTTTTT. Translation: CAISETAGTGELFF.

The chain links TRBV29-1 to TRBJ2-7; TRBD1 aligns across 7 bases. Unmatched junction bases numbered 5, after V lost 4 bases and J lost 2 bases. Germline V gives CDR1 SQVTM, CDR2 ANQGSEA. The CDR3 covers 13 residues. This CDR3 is CSVGYRGAYEQYF. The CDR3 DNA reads TGCAGCGTTGGTTACAGGGGAGCCTACGAGCAGTACTTC.

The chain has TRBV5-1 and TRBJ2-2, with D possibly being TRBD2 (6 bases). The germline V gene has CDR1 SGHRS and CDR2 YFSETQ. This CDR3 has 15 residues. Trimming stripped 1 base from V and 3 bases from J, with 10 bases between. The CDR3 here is CASSLMTGDTGELFF. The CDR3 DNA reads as TGCGCCAGCAGCTTGATGACGGGAGACACCGGGGAGCTGTTTTTT.

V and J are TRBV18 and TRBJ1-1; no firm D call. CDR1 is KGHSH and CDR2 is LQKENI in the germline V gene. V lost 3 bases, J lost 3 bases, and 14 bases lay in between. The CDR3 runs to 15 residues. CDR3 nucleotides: TGTGCCAGCTCACCGAATGTGGATTTTCACACTGAAGCTTTCTTT. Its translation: CASSPNVDFHTEAFF.

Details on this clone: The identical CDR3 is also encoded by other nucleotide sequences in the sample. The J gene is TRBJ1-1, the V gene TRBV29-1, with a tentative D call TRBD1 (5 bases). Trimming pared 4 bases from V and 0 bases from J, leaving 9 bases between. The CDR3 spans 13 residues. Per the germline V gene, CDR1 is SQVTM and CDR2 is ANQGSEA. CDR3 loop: CSVVGVLNTEAFF. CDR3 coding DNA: TGCAGCGTTGTAGGGGTACTGAACACTGAAGCTTTCTTT.

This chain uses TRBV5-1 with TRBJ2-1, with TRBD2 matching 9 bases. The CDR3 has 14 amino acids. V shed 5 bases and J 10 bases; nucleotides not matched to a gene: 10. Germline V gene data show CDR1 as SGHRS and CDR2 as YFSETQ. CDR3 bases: TGCGCCAGCAGTACGATAGCGGGAGAGGAAGAGCAGTTCTTC. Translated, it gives CASSTIAGEEEQFF.

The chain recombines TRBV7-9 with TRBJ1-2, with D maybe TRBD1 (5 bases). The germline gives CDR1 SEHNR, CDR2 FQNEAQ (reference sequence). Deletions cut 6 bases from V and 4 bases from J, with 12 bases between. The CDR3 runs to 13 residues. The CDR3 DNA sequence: TGTGCCAGCAGACCTACAGGTACCTATGGCTACACCTTC. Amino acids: CASRPTGTYGYTF.

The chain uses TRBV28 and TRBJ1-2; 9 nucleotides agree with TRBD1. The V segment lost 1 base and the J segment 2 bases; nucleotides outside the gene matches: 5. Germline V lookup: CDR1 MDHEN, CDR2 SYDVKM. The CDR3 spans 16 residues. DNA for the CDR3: TGTGCCAGCAGTTTATTAAGGACAGGGGCGAACTATGGCTACACCTTC. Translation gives CASSLLRTGANYGYTF.

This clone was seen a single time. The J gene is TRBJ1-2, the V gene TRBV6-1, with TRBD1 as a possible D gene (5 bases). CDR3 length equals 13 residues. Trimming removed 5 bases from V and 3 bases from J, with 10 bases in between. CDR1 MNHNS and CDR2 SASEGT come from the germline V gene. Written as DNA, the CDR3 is TGTGCCAGCAGTATGGGGGTATACTATGGCTACACCTTC. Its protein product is CASSMGVYYGYTF.

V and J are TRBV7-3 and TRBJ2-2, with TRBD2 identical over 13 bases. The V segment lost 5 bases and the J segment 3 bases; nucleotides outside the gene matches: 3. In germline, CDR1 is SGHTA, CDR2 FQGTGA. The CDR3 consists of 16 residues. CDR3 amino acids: CASSPGLAGDTGELFF. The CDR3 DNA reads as TGTGCCAGCAGCCCCGGACTAGCGGGAGACACCGGGGAGCTGTTTTTT.

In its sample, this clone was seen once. The CDR3 spells CASSSARGGNSNYGYTF. CDR3 bases: TGTGCCAGCAGCTCTGCGAGGGGAGGTAATTCTAACTATGGCTACACCTTC. The chain recombines TRBV27 with TRBJ1-2; TRBD1 might be the D (5 bases). This CDR3 has 17 residues. Germline CDR1 MNHEY, CDR2 SMNVEV (reference sequence). Trimming stripped 6 bases from V and 0 bases from J, with 20 bases between.

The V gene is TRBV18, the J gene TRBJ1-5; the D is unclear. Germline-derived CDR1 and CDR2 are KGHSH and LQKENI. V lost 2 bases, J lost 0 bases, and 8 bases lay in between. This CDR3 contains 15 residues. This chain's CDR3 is CASSPIGNSNQPQHF. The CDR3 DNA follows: TGTGCCAGCTCACCAATTGGGAATAGCAATCAGCCCCAGCATTTT.

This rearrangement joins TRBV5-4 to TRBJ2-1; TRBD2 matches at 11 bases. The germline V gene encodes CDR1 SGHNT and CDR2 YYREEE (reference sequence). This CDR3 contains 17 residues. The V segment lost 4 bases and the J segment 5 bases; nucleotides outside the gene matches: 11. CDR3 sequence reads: CASSPSPTSGSDNEQFF. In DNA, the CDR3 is TGTGCCAGCAGCCCAAGCCCCACTAGCGGGAGCGACAATGAGCAGTTCTTC.

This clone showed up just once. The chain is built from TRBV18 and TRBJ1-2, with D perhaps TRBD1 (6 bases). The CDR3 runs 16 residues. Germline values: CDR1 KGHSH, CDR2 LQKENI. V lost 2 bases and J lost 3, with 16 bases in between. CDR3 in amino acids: CASSPRSQGPDYGYTF. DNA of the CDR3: TGTGCCAGCTCACCAAGAAGTCAGGGGCCAGACTATGGCTACACCTTC.

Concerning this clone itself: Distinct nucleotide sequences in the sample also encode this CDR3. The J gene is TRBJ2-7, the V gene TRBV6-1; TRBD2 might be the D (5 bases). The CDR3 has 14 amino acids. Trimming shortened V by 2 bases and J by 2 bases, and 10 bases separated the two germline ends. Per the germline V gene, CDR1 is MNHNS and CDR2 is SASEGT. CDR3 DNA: TGTGCCAGCAGTGAAAATGGGAGAACCTACGAGCAGTACTTC. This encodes CASSENGRTYEQYF.

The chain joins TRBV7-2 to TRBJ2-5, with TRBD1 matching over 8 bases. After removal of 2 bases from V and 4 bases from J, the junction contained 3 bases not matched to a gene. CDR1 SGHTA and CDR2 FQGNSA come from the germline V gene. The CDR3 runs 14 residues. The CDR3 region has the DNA TGTGCCAGCAGCTTATTACAGGGGGGAGAGACCCAGTACTTC. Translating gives CASSLLQGGETQYF.

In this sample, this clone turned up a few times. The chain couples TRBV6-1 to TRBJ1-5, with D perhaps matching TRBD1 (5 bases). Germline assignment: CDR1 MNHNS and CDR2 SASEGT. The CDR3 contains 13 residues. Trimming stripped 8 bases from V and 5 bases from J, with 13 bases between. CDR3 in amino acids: CASGGQRDQPQHF. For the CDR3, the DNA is TGTGCCAGCGGGGGTCAGAGGGATCAGCCCCAGCATTTT.

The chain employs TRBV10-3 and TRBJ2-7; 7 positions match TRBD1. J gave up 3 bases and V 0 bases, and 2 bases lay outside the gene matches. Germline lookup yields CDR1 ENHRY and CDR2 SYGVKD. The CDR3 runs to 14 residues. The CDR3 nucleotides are TGTGCCATCAGTGAGTCCCCAGGGGGCTACGAGCAGTACTTC. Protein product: CAISESPGGYEQYF.

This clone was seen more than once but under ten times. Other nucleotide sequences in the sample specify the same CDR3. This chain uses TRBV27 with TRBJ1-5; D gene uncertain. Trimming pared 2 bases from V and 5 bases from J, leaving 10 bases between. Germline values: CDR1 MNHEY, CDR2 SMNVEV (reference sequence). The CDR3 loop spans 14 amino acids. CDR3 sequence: CASSLLAGDQPQHF. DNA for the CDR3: TGTGCCAGCAGTTTACTGGCGGGAGATCAGCCCCAGCATTTT.

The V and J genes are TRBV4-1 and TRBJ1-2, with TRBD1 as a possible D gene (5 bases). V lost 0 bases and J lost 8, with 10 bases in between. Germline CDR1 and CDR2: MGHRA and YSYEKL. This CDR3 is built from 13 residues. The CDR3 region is CASSQDSGYGYTF. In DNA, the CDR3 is TGCGCCAGCAGCCAAGATTCAGGGTACGGCTACACCTTC.

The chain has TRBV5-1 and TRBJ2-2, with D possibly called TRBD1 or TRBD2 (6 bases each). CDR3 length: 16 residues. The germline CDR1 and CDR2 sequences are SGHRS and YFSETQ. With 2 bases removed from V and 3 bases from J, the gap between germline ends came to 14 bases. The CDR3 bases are TGCGCCAGCAGCTTTGATGGGGGGCCGTACACCGGGGAGCTGTTTTTT. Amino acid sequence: CASSFDGGPYTGELFF.

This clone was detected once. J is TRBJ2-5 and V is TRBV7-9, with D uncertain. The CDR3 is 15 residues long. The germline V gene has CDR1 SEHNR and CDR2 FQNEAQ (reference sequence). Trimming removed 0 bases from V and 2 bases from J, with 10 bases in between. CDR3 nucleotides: TGTGCCAGCAGCTTAGCGTCGATAAAACAAGAGACCCAGTACTTC. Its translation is CASSLASIKQETQYF.

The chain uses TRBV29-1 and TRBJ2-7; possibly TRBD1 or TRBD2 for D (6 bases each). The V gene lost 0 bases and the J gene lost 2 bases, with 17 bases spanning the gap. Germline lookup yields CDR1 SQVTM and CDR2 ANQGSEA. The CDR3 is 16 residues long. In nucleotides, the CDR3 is TGCAGCGTTGAAGATACGGGGGCGCCCTATCCCTACGAGCAGTACTTC. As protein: CSVEDTGAPYPYEQYF.

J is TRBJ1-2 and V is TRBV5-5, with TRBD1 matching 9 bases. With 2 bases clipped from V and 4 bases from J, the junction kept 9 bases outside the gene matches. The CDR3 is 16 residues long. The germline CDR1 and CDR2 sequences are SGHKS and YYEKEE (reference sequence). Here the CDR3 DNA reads TGTGCCAGCAGCTTACTCGACAGGGGGTTGGCCTATGGCTACACCTTC. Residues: CASSLLDRGLAYGYTF.